These 14 T cell receptor beta chains were all obtained from the same sample, sequenced in a study of blood T cell repertoires in COVID-19 (dated by TCRdb to about 2020). Library preparation was by the immunoSEQ multiplex PCR assay. TCRdb provides this immuneACCESS table in a form limited to in-frame rearrangements. Some clones are lacking; in checked studies, under half of them reflect an unresolved V gene, and why the rest are absent is not known. This sample gives under 30,000 clones in total; around 87% of them show up just once. The ten largest clones capture approximately 8% of the sample. Material for sequencing was peripheral blood. All receptors derive from a man between 45 and 60 years old with active COVID-19.

The genes are TRBV6-5 and TRBJ2-7, with 9 nucleotides matching TRBD2. This CDR3 spans 15 amino acids. CDR1 and CDR2 (germline): MNHEY, SVGAGI. Trimming cost V 6 bases and J 3 bases; bases outside gene matches: 9. The CDR3 loop is CASRTLSGRFYEQYV. The DNA of the CDR3 is TGTGCCAGCAGGACCCTTAGCGGGAGATTCTACGAGCAGTACGTC.

The V gene is TRBV19, the J gene TRBJ2-7, with D tentatively TRBD2 (6 bases). V lost 1 base to trimming and J lost 7 bases, with 8 bases between them. The CDR3 length is 12 residues. CDR1 is LNHDA, CDR2 SQIVND, per germline (reference sequence). This chain's CDR3 is CASSIVGGEQYF. The CDR3 DNA sequence: TGTGCCAGTAGTATAGTCGGGGGTGAGCAGTACTTC.

V gene TRBV11-2 combines with J gene TRBJ2-7; possible D gene TRBD2, 5 bases. This CDR3 comprises 15 residues. Germline CDR1 and CDR2: SGHAT and FQNNGV. V was trimmed by 4 bases and J by 4 bases, leaving 17 bases between them. CDR3 nucleotide sequence: TGTGCCAGCAGCTCCCTCAAACGGACTGCGTACGAGCAGTACTTC. This encodes CASSSLKRTAYEQYF.

J is TRBJ2-1 and V is TRBV7-9; tentatively, D is TRBD2 (6 bases). Germline values: CDR1 SEHNR, CDR2 FQNEAQ (reference sequence). V dropped 3 bases and J dropped 5 bases, with 11 bases sitting between them. This CDR3 contains 14 residues. The DNA for the CDR3 is TGTGCCAGCAGCTTGGCGGGACGAGACAATGAGCAGTTCTTC. Amino acids: CASSLAGRDNEQFF. Complete variable domain (other parts from reference TRBV7-9 and TRBJ2-1): DTGVSQNPRHKITKRGQNVTFRCDPISEHNRLYWYRQTLGQGPEFLTYFQNEAQLEKSRLLSDRFSAERPKGSFSTLEIQRTEQGDSAMYLCASSLAGRDNEQFFGPGTRLTVL.

The V call is TRBV19, the J call TRBJ1-1; D possibly corresponds to TRBD1 (5 bases). V dropped 5 bases and J dropped 1 base, with 8 bases sitting between them. Germline CDR1 is LNHDA and CDR2 is SQIVND (reference sequence). CDR3 length: 13 amino acids. In nucleotides, the CDR3 is TGTGCCAGTAGTGCGGGGACGAACACTGAAGCTTTCTTT. It yields the protein CASSAGTNTEAFF.

The J gene is TRBJ2-5, the V gene TRBV7-2; D is undetermined. The V end was cut by 6 bases, the J end by 5 bases, with 10 bases between. The CDR3 length is 12 residues. From germline, CDR1 is SGHTA and CDR2 FQGNSA. Written as DNA, the CDR3 is TGTGCCAGCAGTTTATCCAGGGAGACCCAGTACTTC. Residues: CASSLSRETQYF.

CDR3 sequence: CATSPGLAGTGELFF. Written as DNA, the CDR3 is TGTGCCACCAGCCCCGGACTAGCCGGCACCGGGGAGCTGTTTTTT. V is TRBV24-1 and J is TRBJ2-2; TRBD2 aligns across 8 bases. CDR1 and CDR2 from the germline V gene are KGHDR and SFDVKD. The V segment lost 7 bases and the J segment 4 bases; nucleotides outside the gene matches: 7. This CDR3 is 15 amino acids long.

V gene TRBV5-1 combines with J gene TRBJ1-2; 7 bases are shared with TRBD1. This CDR3 region has 15 residues. Germline V CDR1 and CDR2: SGHRS, YFSETQ. V shed 4 bases, J shed 5 bases, and the junction held 11 bases outside the gene matches. The CDR3 nucleotides are TGCGCCAGCAGCAATTCCGGGACAGCAACTTATGGCTACACCTTC. Translating it yields CASSNSGTATYGYTF.

J is TRBJ2-1 and V is TRBV5-1; 13 nucleotides line up with TRBD2. Germline V CDR1 and CDR2: SGHRS, YFSETQ. The CDR3 is 15 residues long. The junction had 7 bases not matched to a gene; V was cut back by 5 bases and J by 8 bases. CDR3 sequence reads: CASRTSGGAIYEQFF. The CDR3 region has the DNA TGCGCCAGCAGAACTAGCGGGGGGGCTATATATGAGCAGTTCTTC. Full variable domain (remainder filled in from reference TRBV5-1 and TRBJ2-1): KAGVTQTPRYLIKTRGQQVTLSCSPISGHRSVSWYQQTPGQGLQFLFEYFSETQRNKGNFPGRFSGRQFSNSRSEMNVSTLELGDSALYLCASRTSGGAIYEQFFGPGTRLTVL.

The chain is built from TRBV12-5 and TRBJ2-1; 13 nucleotides align to TRBD2. This CDR3 region has 16 residues. The germline V gene has CDR1 LGHNT and CDR2 FRNRAP. The V gene end was trimmed by 0 bases and the J gene end by 6 bases; junction bases not matched to a gene: 2. Written as DNA, the CDR3 is TGTGCTAGTGGTTTGGTACGGACTAGCGGGAGCAATGAGCAGTTCTTC. This gives the protein CASGLVRTSGSNEQFF. Looking up the rest from reference TRBV12-5 and TRBJ2-1 gives the full variable domain: DARVTQTPRHKVTEMGQEVTMRCQPILGHNTVFWYRQTMMQGLELLAYFRNRAPLDDSGMPKDRFSAEMPDATLATLKIQPSEPRDSAVYFCASGLVRTSGSNEQFFGPGTRLTVL.

As DNA, the CDR3 is TGTGCCAGCAGCTTAGGGGTCGGAGGGGACACTGAAGCTTTCTTT. Protein: CASSLGVGGDTEAFF. The V gene is TRBV7-9, the J gene TRBJ1-1, with D perhaps TRBD1 (5 bases). This CDR3 contains 15 residues. CDR1 is SEHNR, CDR2 FQNEAQ, per germline (reference sequence). Trimming pared 1 base from V and 3 bases from J, leaving 12 bases between.

The V and J genes are TRBV5-1 and TRBJ2-5; 12 nucleotides align to TRBD2. V lost 4 bases, J lost 3 bases, and 4 bases stayed unmatched. Per germline, CDR1 SGHRS and CDR2 YFSETQ. This CDR3 is 15 amino acids long. The CDR3 sequence: CASSSRLAGEETQYF. For the CDR3, the DNA is TGCGCCAGCAGCAGTCGACTAGCGGGGGAAGAGACCCAGTACTTC. Filled out from reference TRBV5-1 and TRBJ2-5, the complete variable domain reads KAGVTQTPRYLIKTRGQQVTLSCSPISGHRSVSWYQQTPGQGLQFLFEYFSETQRNKGNFPGRFSGRQFSNSRSEMNVSTLELGDSALYLCASSSRLAGEETQYFGPGTRLLVL.

This clone was seen once. The CDR3 nucleotides read TGTGCCAGCAGCCTCACTAGCGGGGCTCACAATGAGCAGTTCTTC. Its translation is CASSLTSGAHNEQFF. The V and J genes are TRBV5-4 and TRBJ2-1, with TRBD2 matching 10 bases. V shed 4 bases and J 5 bases; nucleotides not matched to a gene: 6. Germline values: CDR1 SGHNT, CDR2 YYREEE (reference sequence). The CDR3 length is 15 residues. The full variable domain, completed using reference TRBV5-4 and TRBJ2-1, is ETGVTQSPTHLIKTRGQQVTLRCSSQSGHNTVSWYQQALGQGPQFIFQYYREEENGRGNFPPRFSGLQFPNYSSELNVNALELDDSALYLCASSLTSGAHNEQFFGPGTRLTVL.

The chain's CDR3 is CASSSLAGGYGIQYF. The CDR3 DNA reads as TGTGCCAGCAGCTCCCTAGCGGGAGGGTACGGCATTCAGTACTTC. The chain is built from TRBV7-2 and TRBJ2-4; 12 nucleotides match TRBD2. V was clipped by 4 bases and J by 9 bases; unmatched bases: 7. CDR3 length: 15 residues. Germline-derived CDR1 and CDR2 are SGHTA and FQGNSA. Combining the CDR3 with reference TRBV7-2 and TRBJ2-4 gives the whole variable domain GAGVSQSPSNKVTEKGKDVELRCDPISGHTALYWYRQSLGQGLEFLIYFQGNSAPDKSGLPSDRFSAERTGGSVSTLTIQRTQQEDSAVYLCASSSLAGGYGIQYFGAGTRLSVL.